This T cell receptor (beta chain) appears in the sequencing data of a study of vaccination and CD4 T cells after COVID-19. General study points: 304 of 307 vaccine-specific clones from convalescent patients were spike mono-reactive.

Concerning this clonotype: Its antigen is unknown.

The CDR3 is 13 residues long. The V end lost 0 bases, the J end lost 4 bases, and 6 bases lay between the germline ends. CDR1 KGHSH and CDR2 LQKENI come from the germline V gene. Sequence data for DNA of cultured CD4+ T cells were generated by the Oncomine TCR Beta short-read assay. TCRdb reprocessed the PCR reads with MiXCR, giving one entry per CDR3 protein. This sample yields fewer than 30,000 distinct CDR3 sequences, of which 40% to 50% are seen a single time; around 4% belongs to the top ten. Time point in this sample: late sampling 161 to 241 days after vaccination in three convalescent patients. The sample's treatment: approximately 11-day PBMC culture with coronavirus spike peptide pools or control peptides (ViraFEST assay).

V usage is TRBV18 and J usage is TRBJ2-5; D gene ambiguous. The sample consisted of CD4+ T cells from blood, cultured in vitro, taken about 7 months after SARS-CoV-2 vaccination. The receptor was derived from a human donor who had recovered from COVID-19. CDR3 sequence reads: CASSPPEIETQYF. The CDR3 region has the DNA TGTGCCAGCTCACCACCGGAGATAGAGACCCAGTACTTC.